Following are 28 T cell receptor beta chains from one sample sequenced in a study of blood T cells in healthy people across ages. Next came a second PCR, run for about 7 to 12 cycles, which used a sample-barcoded 5' primer along with a J-beta primer mix. TCRdb analysed the 5' RACE reads with MiXCR anew, one entry per CDR3 protein. This table holds 250,000 to 300,000 distinct CDR3 sequences, around 27% found once. The sequencing input was blood. These receptor sequences come from a woman aged 70-85 years in good health.

The table lists this clonotype with a few counts. The gene calls are TRBV6-5 and TRBJ2-6, with D hard to call. This CDR3 has 15 residues. V lost 2 bases, J lost 2 bases, and 7 bases lay in between. CDR1 and CDR2 from the germline V gene are MNHEY and SVGAGI. The DNA for the CDR3 is TGTGCCAGCAGTTACAGCCGCACTGGGGCCAACGTCCTGACTTTC. It specifies CASSYSRTGANVLTF.

This clonotype has a handful of counts. The rearrangement joins TRBV10-1 to TRBJ2-1; 10 bases map to TRBD2. Matching the DNA end better, TRBJ2-5 makes the J call doubtful. CDR3 length equals 16 residues. Germline CDR1 and CDR2: WNHNN and SYGVQD (reference sequence). The CDR3 region is CASSEIPSGSIGTQYF. The CDR3 bases are TGCGCCAGCAGTGAAATTCCTAGCGGGAGTATCGGGACCCAGTACTTC.

This clonotype was counted only a few times. The chain uses TRBV7-9 and TRBJ2-3, with 8 nucleotides matching TRBD1. The length of the CDR3 is 15 residues. V lost 4 bases, J lost 3 bases, and 6 bases stayed unmatched. Germline CDR1 reads SEHNR; CDR2 reads FQNEAQ (reference sequence). CDR3 DNA: TGTGCCAGCAGCTCAAAGGACAGGGCGACAGATACGCAGTATTTT. Translation: CASSSKDRATDTQYF.

This clonotype came up a few times. The chain employs TRBV15 and TRBJ1-5, with 10 nucleotides matching TRBD1. The J segment lost 6 bases and the V segment lost 1 base, leaving 12 bases of the junction unmatched. CDR1 is LNHNV, CDR2 YYDKDF, per germline (reference sequence). The CDR3 consists of 18 residues. Written as DNA, the CDR3 is TGTGCCACCAGCAGAGCTCCTCAAGGGACAGGGGCAGGTCAGCCCCAGCATTTT. Residues: CATSRAPQGTGAGQPQHF.

This CDR3 reads CASSTRVAYEQYF. The CDR3 region has the DNA TGTGCCAGCAGCACCCGGGTGGCGTACGAGCAGTACTTC. The V call is TRBV7-2, the J call TRBJ2-5; D call uncertain. The assigned J gene may be wrong: the sequence end matches TRBJ2-7 better. This CDR3 is built from 13 residues. Germline loops: CDR1 SGHTA, CDR2 FQGNSA.

The table lists this clonotype with a few counts. V gene TRBV20-1 combines with J gene TRBJ2-5; D may be TRBD1 (6 bases). The CDR3 is 13 residues long. The germline V gene encodes CDR1 DFQATT and CDR2 SNEGSKA (reference sequence). Trimming took 5 bases from V and 4 from J, leaving 14 bases between them. CDR3 coding DNA: TGCAGTGCTGCACCGGGACATGGAGAGACCCAGTACTTC. Translating gives CSAAPGHGETQYF.

The chain employs TRBV27 and TRBJ2-3; 10 bases are shared with TRBD2. The germline gives CDR1 MNHEY, CDR2 SMNVEV (reference sequence). The CDR3 consists of 14 residues. J lost 6 bases, V lost 0 bases, and 0 bases had no gene match. The CDR3 region has the DNA TGTGCCAGCAGTTTATCAGCGGGAGGGGATACGCAGTATTTT. Translating it yields CASSLSAGGDTQYF.

The chain carries TRBV7-2 and TRBJ1-1; tentative D call: TRBD1 (6 bases). Trimming pared 8 bases from V and 11 bases from J, leaving 18 bases between. This CDR3 spans 12 amino acids. CDR1 is SGHTA, CDR2 FQGNSA, per germline. The CDR3 coding sequence is TGTGCCAGCGTCGCCATCAAACAGGGTGCTTTCTTT. Encoded protein: CASVAIKQGAFF.

CDR3: CASSPSTGGRWGNEQFF. Here the CDR3 DNA reads TGTGCCAGCAGTCCATCGACAGGGGGCCGATGGGGGAATGAGCAGTTCTTC. The rearrangement uses TRBV27 and TRBJ2-5, with 10 bases identical to TRBD1. The J call may be in error: the DNA end matches TRBJ2-1 better. Germline CDR1 is MNHEY and CDR2 is SMNVEV (reference sequence). CDR3 length equals 17 residues.

This clonotype was counted only a few times. The genes are TRBV11-2 and TRBJ1-2; possibly TRBD1 for D (5 bases). The CDR3 sequence is 14 residues long. Germline values: CDR1 SGHAT, CDR2 FQNNGV. Trimming left V 0 bases short and J 4 bases short, with 9 bases between. The CDR3 nucleotides read TGTGCCAGCAGCTTAGAGACTACAGGCTATGGCTACACCTTC. Translating it yields CASSLETTGYGYTF. Complete variable domain (other parts from reference TRBV11-2 and TRBJ1-2): EAGVAQSPRYKIIEKRQSVAFWCNPISGHATLYWYQQILGQGPKLLIQFQNNGVVDDSQLPKDRFSAERLKGVDSTLKIQPAKLEDSAVYLCASSLETTGYGYTFGSGTRLTVV.

This clonotype came up a few times. The chain carries TRBV7-8 and TRBJ2-7; TRBD2 matches 15 bases. Germline lookup yields CDR1 SGHVS and CDR2 FQNEAQ. The CDR3 is 17 amino acids. The V segment lost 4 bases and the J segment 0 bases; nucleotides outside the gene matches: 4. The CDR3 DNA sequence: TGTGCCAGCAGCTCAGGACTAGCGGGAGGGCCCTCCTACGAGCAGTACTTC. Protein: CASSSGLAGGPSYEQYF.

The J gene is TRBJ2-2, the V gene TRBV5-1; the D gene is possibly TRBD2 (6 bases). Trimming removed 0 bases from V and 0 bases from J, with 12 bases in between. Germline V gives CDR1 SGHRS, CDR2 YFSETQ. This CDR3 comprises 17 residues. The CDR3 DNA is TGCGCCAGCAGCTTGGGGGGTAGCGGACCGAACACCGGGGAGCTGTTTTTT. Translation gives CASSLGGSGPNTGELFF.

This clonotype was picked up many times. V gene TRBV29-1 combines with J gene TRBJ2-3; D gene uncertain. The CDR3 sequence is 11 residues long. Deletions cut 5 bases from V and 1 base from J, with 4 bases between. Germline assignment: CDR1 SQVTM and CDR2 ANQGSEA. CDR3 DNA: TGCAGCGTTCTCGGCACAGATACGCAGTATTTT. This sequence encodes CSVLGTDTQYF.

The genes are TRBV28 and TRBJ2-3; 9 bases are a match to TRBD1. Per germline, CDR1 MDHEN and CDR2 SYDVKM. This CDR3 is 16 amino acids long. V shed 6 bases and J 0 bases; nucleotides not matched to a gene: 7. The chain's CDR3 is CASSETGGPSTDTQYF. CDR3 DNA: TGTGCCAGCAGCGAGACAGGGGGTCCTAGCACAGATACGCAGTATTTT.

This clonotype was seen only a few times. The V call is TRBV7-2, the J call TRBJ2-2, with D possibly matching TRBD2 (6 bases). Germline V lookup: CDR1 SGHTA, CDR2 FQGNSA. The CDR3 is 15 amino acids. Between the trimmed V and J ends, which lost 5 bases and 5 bases, there was a span of 15 bases. Here the CDR3 DNA reads TGTGCCAGCAGCCGTAGACTAGTAGATACCGGGGAGCTGTTTTTT. This gives the protein CASSRRLVDTGELFF.

This rearrangement joins TRBV20-1 to TRBJ2-7, with TRBD2 matching over 15 bases. The germline V gene encodes CDR1 DFQATT and CDR2 SNEGSKA (reference sequence). This CDR3 is built from 17 residues. J lost 1 base, V lost 6 bases, and 10 bases had no gene match. The CDR3 is CSANGLAGGFRSYEQYF. The DNA of the CDR3 is TGCAGTGCCAACGGACTAGCGGGAGGGTTTAGGTCCTACGAGCAGTACTTC.

The chain recombines TRBV18 with TRBJ1-4; 9 bases match TRBD1. V shed 3 bases, J shed 8 bases, and the junction held 4 bases outside the gene matches. The CDR3 is made up of 14 amino acids. Looked up from germline, CDR1 is KGHSH and CDR2 is LQKENI. Written as DNA, the CDR3 is TGTGCCAGCTCACCGGGACAGGGAGACGAAAAACTGTTTTTT. Its translation is CASSPGQGDEKLFF.

This clonotype was seen only a few times. The chain is built from TRBV20-1 and TRBJ2-5, with TRBD1 as a possible D gene (6 bases). This CDR3 comprises 14 residues. Per the germline V gene, CDR1 is DFQATT and CDR2 is SNEGSKA (reference sequence). V lost 5 bases, J lost 5 bases, and 18 bases lay in between. CDR3 DNA sequence: TGCAGTGCTTTTACAGGGCCAGGCCCCGAGACCCAGTACTTC. It translates to CSAFTGPGPETQYF.

Ten or more counts support this clonotype. V usage is TRBV18 and J usage is TRBJ2-7; TRBD2 aligns across 8 bases. This CDR3 contains 15 residues. V was clipped by 3 bases and J by 3 bases; unmatched bases: 7. Germline CDR1 KGHSH, CDR2 LQKENI. The CDR3, as DNA: TGTGCCAGCTCACCCCCGGGACTAGATAACTACGAGCAGTACTTC. Translation gives CASSPPGLDNYEQYF.

This clonotype has only a few counts. The genes are TRBV20-1 and TRBJ2-5; D gene uncertain. The CDR3 runs to 14 residues. V was cut by 1 base and J by 1 base, with 10 bases left in between. CDR1 and CDR2 (germline): DFQATT, SNEGSKA (reference sequence). This CDR3 is CSARGGRIQETQYF. In DNA, the CDR3 is TGCAGTGCTAGAGGCGGACGTATCCAAGAGACCCAGTACTTC.

This clonotype was counted a single time. A read error may be the cause here, since a much bigger clone is one base away. CDR3 region: CSVAYAPYNEQFF. The CDR3, as DNA: TGCAGCGTTGCCTATGCCCCCTACAATGAGCAGTTCTTC. The chain employs TRBV29-1 and TRBJ2-1; D gene unclear. The germline CDR1 and CDR2 sequences are SQVTM and ANQGSEA. V lost 4 bases to trimming and J lost 2 bases, with 9 bases between them. This CDR3 contains 13 residues.

This clonotype was seen only a few times. This rearrangement joins TRBV7-2 to TRBJ2-5, with D possibly being TRBD1 or TRBD2 (6 bases each). The end of the DNA aligns better with TRBJ2-7, so the J call may be wrong. CDR3 length: 13 amino acids. Germline V CDR1 and CDR2: SGHTA, FQGNSA. The CDR3 reads CASSWRRGYEQYF. CDR3 nucleotides: TGTGCCAGCAGCTGGCGGAGGGGGTACGAGCAGTACTTC.

The CDR3 here is CSARTGTGMYHEQFF. The CDR3 coding sequence is TGCAGTGCTAGAACCGGGACAGGGATGTATCATGAGCAGTTCTTC. The rearrangement joins TRBV20-1 to TRBJ2-1, with 9 bases matching TRBD1. V shed 2 bases and J 8 bases; nucleotides not matched to a gene: 10. Looked up from germline, CDR1 is DFQATT and CDR2 is SNEGSKA (reference sequence). This CDR3 spans 15 amino acids.

The table lists this clonotype with a few counts. The chain combines TRBV6-2 or TRBV6-3 with TRBJ1-2, with a tentative D call TRBD1 (5 bases). Germline CDR1 reads MNHEY; CDR2 reads SVGEGT. Trimming stripped 5 bases from V and 3 bases from J, with 19 bases between. The CDR3 runs to 16 residues. This CDR3 is CASSPYPGRKDYGYTF. The CDR3 DNA follows: TGTGCCAGCAGTCCTTATCCGGGACGGAAGGACTATGGCTACACCTTC.

In this sample, this clonotype turned up a few times. The chain uses TRBV5-1 and TRBJ2-3, with D perhaps TRBD2 (5 bases). V shed 3 bases and J shed 4 bases, with 6 bases lying between them. The CDR3 sequence is 12 residues long. CDR1 and CDR2 (germline): SGHRS, YFSETQ. This chain's CDR3 is CASSSEADTQYF. DNA for the CDR3: TGCGCCAGCAGCTCGGAGGCAGATACGCAGTATTTT. The entire variable domain, with the rest obtained from reference TRBV5-1 and TRBJ2-3, is as follows: KAGVTQTPRYLIKTRGQQVTLSCSPISGHRSVSWYQQTPGQGLQFLFEYFSETQRNKGNFPGRFSGRQFSNSRSEMNVSTLELGDSALYLCASSSEADTQYFGPGTRLTVL.

This clonotype has ten or more counts. The CDR3 DNA follows: TGCAGTGCTAGTTCCTTCGGGACAGGGTCCGAAAAACTGTTTTTT. This gives the protein CSASSFGTGSEKLFF. J is TRBJ1-4 and V is TRBV20-1, with TRBD1 identical over 9 bases. CDR3 length equals 15 residues. The germline gives CDR1 DFQATT, CDR2 SNEGSKA (reference sequence). J gave up 8 bases and V 3 bases, and 10 bases lay outside the gene matches.

The chain joins TRBV20-1 to TRBJ2-1; possible D gene TRBD2, 6 bases. V was trimmed by 1 base and J by 3 bases, leaving 7 bases between them. The germline CDR1 and CDR2 sequences are DFQATT and SNEGSKA (reference sequence). The CDR3 has 13 amino acids. The CDR3 reads CSARGGGYNEQFF. The CDR3 DNA sequence: TGCAGTGCTAGAGGGGGAGGCTACAATGAGCAGTTCTTC.

The chain joins TRBV28 to TRBJ1-1; D unclear. With 3 bases removed from V and 5 bases from J, the gap between germline ends came to 13 bases. CDR3 size: 14 residues. Germline V gives CDR1 MDHEN, CDR2 SYDVKM. The DNA of the CDR3 is TGTGCCAGCAGTTTCCCGCCTTCCGGAACTGAAGCTTTCTTT. It yields the protein CASSFPPSGTEAFF.